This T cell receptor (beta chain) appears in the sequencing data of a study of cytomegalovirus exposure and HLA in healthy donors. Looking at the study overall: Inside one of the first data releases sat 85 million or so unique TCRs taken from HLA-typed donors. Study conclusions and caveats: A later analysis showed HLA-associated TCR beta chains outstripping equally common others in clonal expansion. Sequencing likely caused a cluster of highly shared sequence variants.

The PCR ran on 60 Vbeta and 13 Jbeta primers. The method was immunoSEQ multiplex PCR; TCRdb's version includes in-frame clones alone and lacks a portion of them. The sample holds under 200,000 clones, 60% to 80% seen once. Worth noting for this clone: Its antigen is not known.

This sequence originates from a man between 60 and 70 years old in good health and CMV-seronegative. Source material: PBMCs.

CDR3 protein: CASSPVTELWEETQYF. Here the CDR3 DNA reads TGTGCCAGCAGTCCCGTGACCGAACTCTGGGAGGAGACCCAGTACTTC. The chain uses TRBV6-6 and TRBJ2-5, with a possible D match to TRBD2 (5 bases). The ends were cut back, 5 bases at V and 5 bases at J, with 21 bases in the middle. Per germline, CDR1 MNHNY and CDR2 SVGAGI (reference sequence). The CDR3 runs 16 residues.